Following are 17 T cell receptor beta chains from one sample sequenced in a study of cytomegalovirus exposure and HLA in healthy donors. This PCR relied on a set of 60 Vbeta primers and 13 Jbeta primers. Assay: immunoSEQ multiplex PCR; the TCRdb copy retains only in-frame clones and omits some. The sample shows fewer than 250,000 clones, over 80% of them seen only once. The source material was PBMCs. These receptors were collected from a man aged 40-49 years in good health and CMV-seropositive.

V usage is TRBV5-1 and J usage is TRBJ2-1; TRBD2 agrees at 7 bases. V gave up 4 bases and J gave up 7 bases; unmatched junction bases: 17. Germline V gene data show CDR1 as SGHRS and CDR2 as YFSETQ. CDR3 length equals 17 residues. The CDR3 reads CASSVRIGLGSSNEQFF. As DNA, the CDR3 is TGCGCCAGCAGCGTTCGGATCGGACTAGGATCTTCGAATGAGCAGTTCTTC.

The rearrangement links TRBV29-1 to TRBJ1-1; D is possibly TRBD1 (6 bases). CDR3 length: 13 amino acids. CDR1 SQVTM and CDR2 ANQGSEA come from the germline V gene. V was shortened by 3 bases and J by 10 bases, with 18 bases between the two germline ends. CDR3 in DNA: TGCAGCGTTGATGGGGGGGCGACCGTAGGAGCTTTCTTT. As protein: CSVDGGATVGAFF.

The chain combines TRBV19 with TRBJ1-5, with TRBD1 matching 8 bases. J was trimmed by 5 bases and V by 5 bases; bases with no gene match: 8. Germline CDR1 reads LNHDA; CDR2 reads SQIVND (reference sequence). The length of the CDR3 is 15 residues. The CDR3 here is CASSSTGTGDQPQHF. The CDR3 DNA follows: TGTGCCAGTAGTTCTACCGGGACAGGCGATCAGCCCCAGCATTTT. The full variable domain, with the rest looked up from reference TRBV19 and TRBJ1-5, is DGGITQSPKYLFRKEGQNVTLSCEQNLNHDAMYWYRQDPGQGLRLIYYSQIVNDFQKGDIAEGYSVSREKKESFPLTVTSAQKNPTAFYLCASSSTGTGDQPQHFGDGTRLSIL.

The chain joins TRBV27 to TRBJ2-3; 13 nucleotides agree with TRBD2. This CDR3 is 15 amino acids long. Per the germline V gene, CDR1 is MNHEY and CDR2 is SMNVEV (reference sequence). The ends lost 5 bases at V and 3 bases at J; junction bases unmatched: 2. The CDR3 here is CASSLTSGRTDTQYF. In DNA, the CDR3 is TGTGCCAGCAGTCTGACTAGCGGGAGGACAGATACGCAGTATTTT.

This clone appeared once. The V call is TRBV6-1, the J call TRBJ1-1, with D hard to call. The germline V gene encodes CDR1 MNHNS and CDR2 SASEGT. The ends were cut back, 6 bases at V and 0 bases at J, with 5 bases in the middle. This CDR3 has 12 amino acids. CDR3 nucleotides: TGTGCCAGCAGGCACATGAACACTGAAGCTTTCTTT. This codes for CASRHMNTEAFF.

This clone was seen once. V gene TRBV9 combines with J gene TRBJ2-1; 14 positions match TRBD2. V lost 4 bases and J lost 5; bases outside the gene matches: 5. This CDR3 is 16 amino acids long. Germline V gives CDR1 SGDLS, CDR2 YYNGEE. CDR3: CASSSWTSGRNNEQFF. CDR3 DNA sequence: TGTGCCAGCAGCTCGTGGACTAGCGGGAGGAACAATGAGCAGTTCTTC.

The chain carries TRBV19 and TRBJ1-1; 7 nucleotides match TRBD1. Germline V gene data show CDR1 as LNHDA and CDR2 as SQIVND (reference sequence). The V segment lost 11 bases and the J segment 8 bases; nucleotides outside the gene matches: 11. This CDR3 contains 12 residues. The CDR3 region is CASSRRGGEAFF. CDR3 bases: TGTGCCTCTAGTAGGAGAGGGGGCGAAGCTTTCTTT. The full variable domain, in which reference TRBV19 and TRBJ1-1 provide the parts outside the CDR3, is DGGITQSPKYLFRKEGQNVTLSCEQNLNHDAMYWYRQDPGQGLRLIYYSQIVNDFQKGDIAEGYSVSREKKESFPLTVTSAQKNPTAFYLCASSRRGGEAFFGQGTRLTVV.

This chain joins TRBV10-1 and TRBJ2-3, with 11 positions matching TRBD2. J was trimmed by 4 bases and V by 2 bases; bases with no gene match: 5. The germline gives CDR1 WNHNN, CDR2 SYGVQD (reference sequence). This CDR3 is 16 amino acids long. CDR3: CASSERASGRSDTQYF. CDR3 coding DNA: TGCGCCAGCAGTGAGCGGGCTAGCGGGAGGTCAGATACGCAGTATTTT.

The V and J genes are TRBV18 and TRBJ2-1, with D possibly TRBD2 on 6 matching bases. V was shortened by 4 bases and J by 8 bases, with 18 bases between the two germline ends. The CDR3 spans 15 residues. Per the germline V gene, CDR1 is KGHSH and CDR2 is LQKENI. CDR3 DNA sequence: TGTGCCAGCTCACTTCTGACATATCGGAGGGATGAGCAGTTCTTC. Encoded protein: CASSLLTYRRDEQFF.

J is TRBJ2-1 and V is TRBV28; possibly TRBD2 for D (7 bases). This CDR3 region has 13 residues. V was clipped by 7 bases and J by 6 bases, with 13 bases between them. Looked up from germline, CDR1 is MDHEN and CDR2 is SYDVKM. The CDR3 DNA sequence: TGTGCCAGCACCCTGGGAGGGGGCAATGAGCAGTTCTTC. Amino acids: CASTLGGGNEQFF. Full variable domain (missing parts from reference TRBV28 and TRBJ2-1): DVKVTQSSRYLVKRTGEKVFLECVQDMDHENMFWYRQDPGLGLRLIYFSYDVKMKEKGDIPEGYSVSREKKERFSLILESASTNQTSMYLCASTLGGGNEQFFGPGTRLTVL.

This chain uses TRBV2 with TRBJ2-7; 7 nucleotides agree with TRBD1. The CDR3 extends over 14 amino acids. The V gene end was trimmed by 4 bases and the J gene end by 5 bases; junction bases not matched to a gene: 8. Germline CDR1 reads SNHLY; CDR2 reads FYNNEI. The CDR3, as DNA: TGTGCCAGCAGTGTCAATGCCCAGGGGGACGAGCAGTACTTC. Translating it yields CASSVNAQGDEQYF.

V gene TRBV29-1 combines with J gene TRBJ1-2; a weak D match, TRBD1 (5 bases). CDR1 and CDR2 from the germline V gene are SQVTM and ANQGSEA. V was pared by 5 bases and J by 8 bases, with 15 bases between. The CDR3 sequence is 12 residues long. CDR3 amino acids: CSVPAGGGGYTF. Written as DNA, the CDR3 is TGCAGCGTTCCGGCGGGGGGAGGCGGCTACACCTTC.

The gene calls are TRBV6-1 and TRBJ1-1; 8 positions match TRBD1. Germline trimming cut 5 bases from V and 3 bases from J; bases unmatched to any gene: 2. Germline CDR1 and CDR2: MNHNS and SASEGT. There are 13 residues in the CDR3. This CDR3 is CASSLDRDTEAFF. The DNA of the CDR3 is TGTGCCAGCAGTCTGGACAGGGACACTGAAGCTTTCTTT.

V and J are TRBV2 and TRBJ2-1, with TRBD2 as a possible D gene (6 bases). Germline V lookup: CDR1 SNHLY, CDR2 FYNNEI. The length of the CDR3 is 11 residues. V lost 10 bases to trimming and J lost 5 bases, with 9 bases between them. CDR3 bases: TGTGCCACGGACTACAACAATGAGCAGTTCTTC. Protein product: CATDYNNEQFF.

The rearrangement joins TRBV7-3 to TRBJ2-6, with D possibly matching TRBD2 (5 bases). This CDR3 contains 19 residues. Trimming pared 1 base from V and 7 bases from J, leaving 23 bases between. Germline V gene data show CDR1 as SGHTA and CDR2 as FQGTGA. In DNA, the CDR3 is TGTGCCAGCAGCTTAATCGGGAAAAAGGTGAAGGATGATGCCAACGTCCTGACTTTC. Translated: CASSLIGKKVKDDANVLTF.

CDR3 protein: CASSSTYEQYF. CDR3 in DNA: TGTGCCAGCAGTTCTACCTACGAGCAGTACTTC. The rearrangement links TRBV27 to TRBJ2-7; D gene unclear. CDR3 length equals 11 residues. Trimming stripped 4 bases from V and 2 bases from J, with 3 bases between. From germline, CDR1 is MNHEY and CDR2 SMNVEV (reference sequence).

The chain couples TRBV14 to TRBJ2-1; possibly TRBD2 for D (5 bases). CDR3 length: 15 amino acids. V was clipped by 3 bases and J by 2 bases, with 11 bases between them. Germline V CDR1 and CDR2: SGHDN, FVKESK. The DNA of the CDR3 is TGTGCCAGCAGCCATACCGGGATTGCCTACAATGAGCAGTTCTTC. This translates into CASSHTGIAYNEQFF.